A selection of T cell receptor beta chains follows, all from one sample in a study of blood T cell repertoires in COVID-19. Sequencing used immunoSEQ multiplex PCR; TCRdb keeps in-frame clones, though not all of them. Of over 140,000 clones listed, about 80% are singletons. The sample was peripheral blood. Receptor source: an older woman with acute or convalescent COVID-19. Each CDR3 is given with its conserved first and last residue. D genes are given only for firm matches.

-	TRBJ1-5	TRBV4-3	CASSQVPPQPQHF
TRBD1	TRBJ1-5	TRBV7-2	CASSSSFDRVGDQPQHF
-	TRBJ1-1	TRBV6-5	CASTMGGLGGTEAFF
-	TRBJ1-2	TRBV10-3	CAISADYGYTF
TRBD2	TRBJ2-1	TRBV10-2	CASSRLAGGEHEQFF
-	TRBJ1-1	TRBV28	CASSLGGAEAFF
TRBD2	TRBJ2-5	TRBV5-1	CASSLEAGIGETQYF
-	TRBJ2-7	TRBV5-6	CASSFGQAYEQYF
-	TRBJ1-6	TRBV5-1	CASSLGRDNSPLHF
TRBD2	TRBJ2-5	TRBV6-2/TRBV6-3	CASSYVSGRTQETQYF
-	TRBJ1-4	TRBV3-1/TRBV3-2	CASSRGDEKLFF
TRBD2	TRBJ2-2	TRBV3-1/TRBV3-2	CASRPGGSVAGELFF
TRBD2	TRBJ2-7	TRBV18	CASSPPNLGTSGTYEQYF
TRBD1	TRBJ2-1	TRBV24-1	CATSGGTGGYNEQFF
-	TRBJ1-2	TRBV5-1	CASSLTAVANYGYTF
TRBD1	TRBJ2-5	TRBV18	CASSTRPQGNLQETQYF
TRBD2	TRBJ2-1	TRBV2	CASSGGRGDEQFF
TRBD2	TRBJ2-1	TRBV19	CASSIGLAGYNEQFF
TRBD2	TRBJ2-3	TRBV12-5	CASGLATGLARTDTQYF
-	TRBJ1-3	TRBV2	CASSSDRPSGNTIYF
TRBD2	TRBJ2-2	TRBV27	CASSFGLVDIGELFF
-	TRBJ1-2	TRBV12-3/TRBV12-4	CASSLTRGAGYTF
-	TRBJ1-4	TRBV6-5	CASSYSTVNEKLFF
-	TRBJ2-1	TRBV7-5	CARNLGSSYNEQFF
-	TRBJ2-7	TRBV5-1	CASSLQGVQSSEQYF
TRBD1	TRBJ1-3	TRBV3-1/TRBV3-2	CASSPKQGAGNTIYF
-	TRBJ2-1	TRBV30	CAWSYSGVARWQFF
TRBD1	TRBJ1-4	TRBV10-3	CATWDRETGPEKLFF
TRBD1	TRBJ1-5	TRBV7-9	CASSLGTGAAYYSNQPQHF
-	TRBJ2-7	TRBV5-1	CASSQEGSVYEQYF
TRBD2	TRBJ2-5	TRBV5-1	CASSFRGDQETQYF
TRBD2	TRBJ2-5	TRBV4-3	CASSPRTSGIQGETQYF
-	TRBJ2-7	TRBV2	CASTAGSSYEQYF
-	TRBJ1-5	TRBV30	CAWSHGGDQPQHF
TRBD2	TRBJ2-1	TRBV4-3	CASSQALAGTGNEQFF
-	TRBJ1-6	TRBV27	CASSLFADNGSPLHF
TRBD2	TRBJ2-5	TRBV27	CASSLAGVNTETQYF
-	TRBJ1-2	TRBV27	CASSLAAGGGYTF
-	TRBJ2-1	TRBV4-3	CASSQLQREEQFF
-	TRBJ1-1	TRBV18	CASSPGLMGDTEAFF
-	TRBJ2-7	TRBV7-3	CASSPGNGVEQYF
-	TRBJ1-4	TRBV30	CAWSVGEKLFF
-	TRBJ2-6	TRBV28	CATGGTSGANVLTF
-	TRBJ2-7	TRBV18	CASSPGRQIEQYF
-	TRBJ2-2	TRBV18	CASSPQSINTGELFF
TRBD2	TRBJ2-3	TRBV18	CASSPPPGGDTQYF
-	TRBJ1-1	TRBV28	CASSPADRTNTEAFF